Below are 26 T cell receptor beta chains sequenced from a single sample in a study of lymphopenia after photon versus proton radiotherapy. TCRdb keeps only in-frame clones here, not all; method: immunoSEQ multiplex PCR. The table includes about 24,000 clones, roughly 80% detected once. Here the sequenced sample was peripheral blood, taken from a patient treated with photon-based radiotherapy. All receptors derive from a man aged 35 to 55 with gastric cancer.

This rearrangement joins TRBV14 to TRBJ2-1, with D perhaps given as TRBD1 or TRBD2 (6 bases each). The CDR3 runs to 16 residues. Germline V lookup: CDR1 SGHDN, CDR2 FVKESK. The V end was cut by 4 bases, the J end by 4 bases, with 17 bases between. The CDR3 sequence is CASSRLRGATYNEQFF. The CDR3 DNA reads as TGTGCCAGCAGCCGCCTAAGGGGGGCAACGTACAATGAGCAGTTCTTC. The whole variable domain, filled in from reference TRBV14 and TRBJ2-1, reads EAGVTQFPSHSVIEKGQTVTLRCDPISGHDNLYWYRRVMGKEIKFLLHFVKESKQDESGMPNNRFLAERTGGTYSTLKVQPAELEDSGVYFCASSRLRGATYNEQFFGPGTRLTVL.

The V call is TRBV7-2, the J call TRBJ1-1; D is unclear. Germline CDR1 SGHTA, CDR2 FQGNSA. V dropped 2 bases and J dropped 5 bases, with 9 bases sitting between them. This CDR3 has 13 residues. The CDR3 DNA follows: TGTGCCAGCAGCTTATCGTTGGGGACTGAAGCTTTCTTT. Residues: CASSLSLGTEAFF.

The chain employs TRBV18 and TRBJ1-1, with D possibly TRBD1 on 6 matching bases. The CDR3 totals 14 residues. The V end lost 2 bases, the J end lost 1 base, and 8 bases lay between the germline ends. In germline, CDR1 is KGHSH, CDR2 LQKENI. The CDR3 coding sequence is TGTGCCAGCTCACCAGGACAGTCGAACACTGAAGCTTTCTTT. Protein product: CASSPGQSNTEAFF.

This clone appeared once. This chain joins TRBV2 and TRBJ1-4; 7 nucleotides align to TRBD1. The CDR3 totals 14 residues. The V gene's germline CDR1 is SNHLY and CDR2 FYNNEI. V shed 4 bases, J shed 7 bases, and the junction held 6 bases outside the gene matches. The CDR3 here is CASSGNRGSEKLFF. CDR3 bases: TGTGCCAGCAGTGGAAACAGGGGTAGTGAAAAACTGTTTTTT.

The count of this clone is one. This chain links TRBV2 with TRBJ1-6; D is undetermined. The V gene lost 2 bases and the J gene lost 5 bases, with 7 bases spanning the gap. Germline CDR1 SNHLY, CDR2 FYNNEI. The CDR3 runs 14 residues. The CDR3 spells CASSEYRDNSPLHF. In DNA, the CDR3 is TGTGCCAGCAGTGAATATAGGGATAATTCACCCCTCCACTTT.

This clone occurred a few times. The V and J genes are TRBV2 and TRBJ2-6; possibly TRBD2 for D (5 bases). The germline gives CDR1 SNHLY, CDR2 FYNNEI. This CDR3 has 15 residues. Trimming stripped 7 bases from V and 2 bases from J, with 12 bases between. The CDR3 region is CASTSDYTGANVLTF. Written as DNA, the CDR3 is TGTGCCAGCACTTCAGACTATACTGGGGCCAACGTCCTGACTTTC.

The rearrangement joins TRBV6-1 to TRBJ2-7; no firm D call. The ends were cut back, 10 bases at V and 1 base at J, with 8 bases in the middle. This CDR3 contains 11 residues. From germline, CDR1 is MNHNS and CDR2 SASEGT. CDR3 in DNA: TGTGCCACCTGGGAATCCTACGAGCAGTACTTC. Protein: CATWESYEQYF.

The CDR3 region is CAIKPEPNYGYTF. CDR3 DNA sequence: TGTGCCATCAAGCCAGAGCCTAACTATGGCTACACCTTC. The V and J genes are TRBV10-3 and TRBJ1-2, with D hard to call. Trimming removed 7 bases at V and 0 bases at J, with 9 bases between. The germline V gene encodes CDR1 ENHRY and CDR2 SYGVKD. CDR3 size: 13 residues.

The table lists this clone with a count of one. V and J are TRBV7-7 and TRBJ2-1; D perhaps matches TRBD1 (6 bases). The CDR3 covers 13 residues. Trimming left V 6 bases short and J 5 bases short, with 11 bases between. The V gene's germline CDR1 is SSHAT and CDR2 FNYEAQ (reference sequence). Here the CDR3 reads CASSTGSNNEQFF. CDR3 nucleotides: TGTGCCAGCAGTACAGGGTCCAACAATGAGCAGTTCTTC.

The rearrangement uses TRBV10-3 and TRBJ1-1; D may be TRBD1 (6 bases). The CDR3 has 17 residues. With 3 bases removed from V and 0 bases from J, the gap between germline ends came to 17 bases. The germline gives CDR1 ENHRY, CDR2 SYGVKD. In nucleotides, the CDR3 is TGTGCCATCAGTGACCCCGACAGGTTAGCCTTGAACACTGAAGCTTTCTTT. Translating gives CAISDPDRLALNTEAFF.

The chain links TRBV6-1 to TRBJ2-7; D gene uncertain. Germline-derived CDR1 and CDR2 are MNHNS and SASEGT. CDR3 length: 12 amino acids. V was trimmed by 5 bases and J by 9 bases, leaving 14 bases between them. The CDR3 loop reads CASSPGPLGQYF. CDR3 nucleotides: TGTGCCAGCAGTCCGGGTCCGCTGGGGCAGTACTTC.

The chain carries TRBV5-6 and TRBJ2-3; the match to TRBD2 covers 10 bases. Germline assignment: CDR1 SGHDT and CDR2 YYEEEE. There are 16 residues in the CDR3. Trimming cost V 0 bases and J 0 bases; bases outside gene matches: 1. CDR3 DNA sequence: TGTGCCAGCAGCTTGGAGGGACTAGCGAGCACAGATACGCAGTATTTT. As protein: CASSLEGLASTDTQYF. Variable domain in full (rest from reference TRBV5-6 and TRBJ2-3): DAGVTQSPTHLIKTRGQQVTLRCSPKSGHDTVSWYQQALGQGPQFIFQYYEEEERQRGNFPDRFSGHQFPNYSSELNVNALLLGDSALYLCASSLEGLASTDTQYFGPGTRLTVL.

The CDR3 region has the DNA TGCAGTGCCGACACCGTCTATGGCTACACCTTC. Translated: CSADTVYGYTF. This sequence joins TRBV20-1 and TRBJ1-2; D not resolved. Trimming left V 6 bases short and J 4 bases short, with 9 bases between. The CDR3 spans 11 residues. In germline, CDR1 is DFQATT, CDR2 SNEGSKA (reference sequence).

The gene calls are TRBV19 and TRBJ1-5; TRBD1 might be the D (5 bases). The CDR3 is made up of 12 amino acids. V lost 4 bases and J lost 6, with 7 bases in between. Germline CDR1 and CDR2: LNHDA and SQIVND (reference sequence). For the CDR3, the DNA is TGTGCCAGTAGTAGCGGGGGTCAGCCCCAGCATTTT. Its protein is CASSSGGQPQHF.

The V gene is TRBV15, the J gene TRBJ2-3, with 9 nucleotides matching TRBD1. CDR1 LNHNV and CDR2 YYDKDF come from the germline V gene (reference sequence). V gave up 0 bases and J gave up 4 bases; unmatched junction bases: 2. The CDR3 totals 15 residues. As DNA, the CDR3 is TGTGCCACCAGCAGAGAGGGGGACAGGGCAGATACGCAGTATTTT. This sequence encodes CATSREGDRADTQYF.

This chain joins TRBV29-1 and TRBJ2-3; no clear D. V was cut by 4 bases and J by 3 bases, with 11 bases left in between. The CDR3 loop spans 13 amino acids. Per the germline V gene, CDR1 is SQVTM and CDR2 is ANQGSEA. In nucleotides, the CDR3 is TGCAGCGTTGGAGCAATTGGGACAGATACGCAGTATTTT. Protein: CSVGAIGTDTQYF.

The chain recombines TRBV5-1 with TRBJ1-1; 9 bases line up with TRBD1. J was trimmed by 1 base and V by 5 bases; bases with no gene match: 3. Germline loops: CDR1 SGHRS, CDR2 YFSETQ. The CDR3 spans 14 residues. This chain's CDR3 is CASRSGQGNTEAFF. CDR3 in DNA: TGCGCCAGCAGGTCGGGACAGGGGAACACTGAAGCTTTCTTT.

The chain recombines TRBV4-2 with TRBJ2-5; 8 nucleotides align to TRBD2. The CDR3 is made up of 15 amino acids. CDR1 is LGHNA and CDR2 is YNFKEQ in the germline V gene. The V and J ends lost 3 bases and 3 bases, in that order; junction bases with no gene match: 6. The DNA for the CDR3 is TGTGCCAGCAGCCAGAAGCGGGGGTTGGAAGAGACCCAGTACTTC. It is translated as CASSQKRGLEETQYF.

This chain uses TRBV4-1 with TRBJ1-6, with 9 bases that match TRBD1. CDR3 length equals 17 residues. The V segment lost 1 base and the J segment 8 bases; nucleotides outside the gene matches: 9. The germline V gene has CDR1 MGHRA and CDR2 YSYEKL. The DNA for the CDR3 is TGCGCCAGCAGCCAAGGCCCGACGACAGGGGGGCATTCACCCCTCCACTTT. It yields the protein CASSQGPTTGGHSPLHF.

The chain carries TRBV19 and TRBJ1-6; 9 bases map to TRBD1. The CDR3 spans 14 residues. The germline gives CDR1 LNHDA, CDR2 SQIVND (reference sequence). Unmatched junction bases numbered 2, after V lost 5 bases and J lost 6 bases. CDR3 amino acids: CASSEDRGNSPLHF. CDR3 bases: TGTGCCAGTAGTGAGGACAGGGGTAATTCACCCCTCCACTTT.

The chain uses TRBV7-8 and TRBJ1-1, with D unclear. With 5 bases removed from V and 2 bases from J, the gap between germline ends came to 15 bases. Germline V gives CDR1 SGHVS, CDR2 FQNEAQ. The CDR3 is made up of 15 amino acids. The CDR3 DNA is TGTGCCAGCAGCCCACGGACCACGGGCAACACTGAAGCTTTCTTT. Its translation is CASSPRTTGNTEAFF. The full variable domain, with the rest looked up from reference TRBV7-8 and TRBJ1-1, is GAGVSQSPRYKVAKRGQDVALRCDPISGHVSLFWYQQALGQGPEFLTYFQNEAQLDKSGLPSDRFFAERPEGSVSTLKIQRTQQEDSAVYLCASSPRTTGNTEAFFGQGTRLTVV.

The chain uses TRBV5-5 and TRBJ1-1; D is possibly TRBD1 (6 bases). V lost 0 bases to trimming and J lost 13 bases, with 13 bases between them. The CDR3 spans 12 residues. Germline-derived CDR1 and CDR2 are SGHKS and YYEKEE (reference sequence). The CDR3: CASSLGAVRGFF. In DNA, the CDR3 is TGTGCCAGCAGCTTGGGGGCCGTCAGGGGTTTCTTT.

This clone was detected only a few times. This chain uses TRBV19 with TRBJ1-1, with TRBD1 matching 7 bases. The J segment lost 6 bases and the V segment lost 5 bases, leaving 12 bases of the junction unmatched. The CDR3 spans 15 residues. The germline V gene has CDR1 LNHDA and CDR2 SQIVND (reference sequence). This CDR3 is CASSPGATGDPEAFF. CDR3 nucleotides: TGTGCCAGTAGTCCCGGGGCCACAGGGGACCCTGAAGCTTTCTTT. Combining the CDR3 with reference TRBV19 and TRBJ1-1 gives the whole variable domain DGGITQSPKYLFRKEGQNVTLSCEQNLNHDAMYWYRQDPGQGLRLIYYSQIVNDFQKGDIAEGYSVSREKKESFPLTVTSAQKNPTAFYLCASSPGATGDPEAFFGQGTRLTVV.

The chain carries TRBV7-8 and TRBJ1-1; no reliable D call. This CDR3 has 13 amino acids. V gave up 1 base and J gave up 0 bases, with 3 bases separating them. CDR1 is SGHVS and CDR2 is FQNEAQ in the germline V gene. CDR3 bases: TGTGCCAGCAGCTTAGTCCTGAACACTGAAGCTTTCTTT. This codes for CASSLVLNTEAFF. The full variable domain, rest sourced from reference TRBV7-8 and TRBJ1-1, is GAGVSQSPRYKVAKRGQDVALRCDPISGHVSLFWYQQALGQGPEFLTYFQNEAQLDKSGLPSDRFFAERPEGSVSTLKIQRTQQEDSAVYLCASSLVLNTEAFFGQGTRLTVV.

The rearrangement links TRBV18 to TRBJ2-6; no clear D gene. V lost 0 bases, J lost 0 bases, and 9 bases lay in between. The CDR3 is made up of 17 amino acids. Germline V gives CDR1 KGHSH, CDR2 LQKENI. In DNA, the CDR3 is TGTGCCAGCTCACCACCGAGGTATAGCTCTGGGGCCAACGTCCTGACTTTC. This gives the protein CASSPPRYSSGANVLTF. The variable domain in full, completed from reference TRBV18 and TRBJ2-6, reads NAGVMQNPRHLVRRRGQEARLRCSPMKGHSHVYWYRQLPEEGLKFMVYLQKENIIDESGMPKERFSAEFPKEGPSILRIQQVVRGDSAAYFCASSPPRYSSGANVLTFGAGSRLTVL.

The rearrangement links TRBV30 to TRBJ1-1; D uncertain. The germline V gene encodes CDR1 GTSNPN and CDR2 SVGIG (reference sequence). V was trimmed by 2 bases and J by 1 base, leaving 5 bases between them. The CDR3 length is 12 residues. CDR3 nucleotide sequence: TGTGCCTGGAGTCCCACGAACACTGAAGCTTTCTTT. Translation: CAWSPTNTEAFF.